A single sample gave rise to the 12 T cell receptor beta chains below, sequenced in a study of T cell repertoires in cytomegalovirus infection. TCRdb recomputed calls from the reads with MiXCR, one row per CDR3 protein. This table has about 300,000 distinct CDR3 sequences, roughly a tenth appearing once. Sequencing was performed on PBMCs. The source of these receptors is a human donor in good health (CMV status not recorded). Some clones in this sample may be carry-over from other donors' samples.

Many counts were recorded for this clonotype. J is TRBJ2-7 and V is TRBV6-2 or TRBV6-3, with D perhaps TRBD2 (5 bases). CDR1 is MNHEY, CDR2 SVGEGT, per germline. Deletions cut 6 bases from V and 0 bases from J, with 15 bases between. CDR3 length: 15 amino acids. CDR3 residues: CASRGGQAGSYEQYV. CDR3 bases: TGTGCCAGCAGGGGCGGGCAGGCAGGCTCCTACGAGCAGTACGTC.

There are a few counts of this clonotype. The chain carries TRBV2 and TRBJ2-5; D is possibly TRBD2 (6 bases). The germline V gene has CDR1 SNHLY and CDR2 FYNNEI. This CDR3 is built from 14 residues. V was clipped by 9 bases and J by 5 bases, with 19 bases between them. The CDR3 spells CASSVGGPGETQYF. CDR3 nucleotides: TGTGCCAGTTCAGTGGGGGGTCCAGGGGAGACCCAGTACTTC.

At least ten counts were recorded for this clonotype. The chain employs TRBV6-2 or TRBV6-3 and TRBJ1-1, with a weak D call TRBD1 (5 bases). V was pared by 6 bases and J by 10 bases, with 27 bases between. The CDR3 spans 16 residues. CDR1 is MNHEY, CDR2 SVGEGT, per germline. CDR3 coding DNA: TGTGCCAGCAGAGATTTGGGACGGAGACTGCCTAGCGGAGCTTTCTTT. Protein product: CASRDLGRRLPSGAFF.

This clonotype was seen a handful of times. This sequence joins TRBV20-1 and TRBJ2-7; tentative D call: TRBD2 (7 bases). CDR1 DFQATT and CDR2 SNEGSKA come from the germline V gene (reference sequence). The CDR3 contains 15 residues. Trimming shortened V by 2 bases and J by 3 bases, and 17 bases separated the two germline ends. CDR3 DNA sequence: TGCAGTGCTAGATATCCGGGGGGCAATCTCTACGAGCAGTACGTC. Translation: CSARYPGGNLYEQYV.

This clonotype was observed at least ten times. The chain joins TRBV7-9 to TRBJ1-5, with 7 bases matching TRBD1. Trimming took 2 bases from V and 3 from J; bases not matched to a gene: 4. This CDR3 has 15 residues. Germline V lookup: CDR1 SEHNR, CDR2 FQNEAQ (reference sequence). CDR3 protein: CASSLSTGFNQPQHF. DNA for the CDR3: TGTGCCAGCAGCTTATCGACAGGGTTCAATCAGCCCCAGCATTTT.

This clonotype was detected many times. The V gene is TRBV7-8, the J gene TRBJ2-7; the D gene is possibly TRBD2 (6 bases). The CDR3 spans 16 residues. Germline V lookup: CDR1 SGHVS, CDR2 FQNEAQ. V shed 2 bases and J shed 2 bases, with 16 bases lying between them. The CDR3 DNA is TGTGCCAGCAGCTTACAGGGAGGTCATCCACCCTACGAGCAGTACGTC. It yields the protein CASSLQGGHPPYEQYV.

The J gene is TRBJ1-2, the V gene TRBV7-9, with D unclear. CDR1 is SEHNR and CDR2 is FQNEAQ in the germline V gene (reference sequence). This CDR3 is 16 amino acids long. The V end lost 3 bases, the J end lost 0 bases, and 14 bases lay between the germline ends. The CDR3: CASSLPGATTNYGYTF. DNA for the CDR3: TGTGCCAGCAGCTTGCCAGGAGCAACCACTAACTATGGCTACACCTTC.

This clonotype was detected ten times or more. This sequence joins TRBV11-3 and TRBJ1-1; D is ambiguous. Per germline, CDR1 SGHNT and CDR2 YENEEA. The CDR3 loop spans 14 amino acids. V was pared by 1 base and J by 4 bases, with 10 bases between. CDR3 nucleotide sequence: TGTGCCAGCAGCTTAGTAGGAGATGCCACTGAAGCTTTCTTT. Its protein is CASSLVGDATEAFF.

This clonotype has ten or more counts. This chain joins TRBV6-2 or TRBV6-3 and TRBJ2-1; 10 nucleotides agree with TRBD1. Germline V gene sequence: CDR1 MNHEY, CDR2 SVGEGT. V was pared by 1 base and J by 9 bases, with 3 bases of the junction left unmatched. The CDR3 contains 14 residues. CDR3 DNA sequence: TGTGCCAGCAGTTACTGGGGACAGGGGCCTGAGCAGTTCTTC. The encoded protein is CASSYWGQGPEQFF.

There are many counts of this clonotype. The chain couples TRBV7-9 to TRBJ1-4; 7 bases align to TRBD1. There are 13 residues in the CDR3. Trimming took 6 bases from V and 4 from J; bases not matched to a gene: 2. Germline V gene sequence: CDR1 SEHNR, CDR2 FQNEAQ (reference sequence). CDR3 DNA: TGTGCCAGCAGAGGGGGCTTTAATGAAAAACTGTTTTTT. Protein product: CASRGGFNEKLFF.

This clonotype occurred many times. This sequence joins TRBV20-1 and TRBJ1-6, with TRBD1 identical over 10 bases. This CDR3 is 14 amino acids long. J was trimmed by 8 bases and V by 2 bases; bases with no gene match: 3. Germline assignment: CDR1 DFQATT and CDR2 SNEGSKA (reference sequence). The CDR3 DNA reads TGCAGTGCTAGAAGGGACAGGGGTGATTCACCCCTCCACTTT. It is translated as CSARRDRGDSPLHF.

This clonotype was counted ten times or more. The CDR3 sequence: CASSYDSSYEQYV. CDR3 coding DNA: TGTGCCAGCAGCTATGACAGCTCCTACGAGCAGTACGTC. V usage is TRBV7-2 and J usage is TRBJ2-7; a weak D match, TRBD1 (5 bases). CDR3 length equals 13 residues. V lost 4 bases to trimming and J lost 0 bases, with 7 bases between them. Per the germline V gene, CDR1 is SGHTA and CDR2 is FQGNSA.